This TCR beta chain stems from a study of cytomegalovirus exposure and HLA in healthy donors. The V and J ends lost 1 base and 6 bases respectively, with 12 bases between them. Germline CDR1 SQVTM, CDR2 ANQGSEA. CDR3 size: 13 residues. The PCR used 60 Vbeta and 13 Jbeta primers. Measured with immunoSEQ multiplex PCR; TCRdb has only the in-frame clones, and not every one. The sample holds 110,000 to 150,000 clones, around 76% seen once. The sequencing input was PBMCs. The clonotype originates from a man between 18 and 29 years old in good health and CMV-seronegative. This chain joins TRBV29-1 and TRBJ1-2; weak D call: TRBD1 (5 bases). Here the CDR3 DNA reads TGCAGCGTTGAAGGCTGGACAAAGGATGGCTACACCTTC. This gives the protein CSVEGWTKDGYTF. The entire variable domain, with the rest obtained from reference TRBV29-1 and TRBJ1-2, is as follows: SAVISQKPSRDICQRGTSLTIQCQVDSQVTMMFWYRQQPGQSLTLIATANQGSEATYESGFVIDKFPISRPNLTFSTLTVSNMSPEDSSIYLCSVEGWTKDGYTFGSGTRLTVV.